This T cell receptor (beta chain) is drawn from a study of beta chain features in type 1 diabetes. Study at large: Age, gender and cell yields were alike across patients and healthy donors.

Study-wide findings and caveats: All four CD4+ subsets of Type 1 diabetes patients contained TCRB CDR3s that were moderately but significantly shorter. Any role of HLA type in TCRB rearrangement remained unresolved here.

What was sequenced were expressed TCRB transcripts, since all of the isolated RNA had been reverse transcribed. Some clones are missing from TCRdb's copy, which holds only in-frame ones; the method was immunoSEQ multiplex PCR. The repertoire has under 250,000 clones, over 11% of them found once; the top ten carry almost 0.02%. V gave up 5 bases and J gave up 3 bases; unmatched junction bases: 8. The germline CDR1 and CDR2 sequences are SGHRS and YFSETQ. This CDR3 has 16 residues. Comments on this clone: Its specificity is not known.

The chain has TRBV5-1 and TRBJ1-1, with 12 bases aligning to TRBD1. The origin of this receptor is a man between 25 and 39 years old with type 1 diabetes. Sample: naive CD4+ T cells from blood. CDR3 region: CASRGQGALRDTEAFF. The CDR3 DNA reads as TGCGCCAGCAGGGGACAGGGGGCTTTACGTGACACTGAAGCTTTCTTT.